The table lists the clone carrying this T cell receptor beta chain with many counts. This specimen belongs to a study of early T cells in non-severe SARS-CoV-2 infection. TCRdb independently ran MiXCR on the 5' RACE reads; one entry per CDR3 protein. The table includes approximately 81,000 distinct CDR3 sequences, over 12% detected once. The germline V gene encodes CDR1 KGHDR and CDR2 SFDVKD. The CDR3 extends over 16 amino acids. Trimming pared 2 bases from V and 1 base from J, leaving 11 bases between. V gene TRBV24-1 combines with J gene TRBJ2-4; D unresolved. Sequencing used whole blood. This sequence was found in an adult who was a healthcare worker with PCR-confirmed SARS-CoV-2 infection or an uninfected control (not recorded which). The CDR3 loop reads CATSDSSHGAKNIQYF. The CDR3 DNA is TGTGCCACCAGTGATTCATCTCATGGGGCCAAAAACATTCAGTACTTC.